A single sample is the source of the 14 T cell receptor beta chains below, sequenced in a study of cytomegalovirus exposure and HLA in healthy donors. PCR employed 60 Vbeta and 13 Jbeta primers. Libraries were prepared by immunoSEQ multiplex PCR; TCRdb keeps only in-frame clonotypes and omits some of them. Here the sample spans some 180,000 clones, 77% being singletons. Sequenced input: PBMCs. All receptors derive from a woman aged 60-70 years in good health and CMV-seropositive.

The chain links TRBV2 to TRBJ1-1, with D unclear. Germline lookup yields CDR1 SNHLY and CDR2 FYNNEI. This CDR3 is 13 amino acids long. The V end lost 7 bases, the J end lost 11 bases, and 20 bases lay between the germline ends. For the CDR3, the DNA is TGTGCCAGCACATTCAGCTCCTCCTCGGGGGCTTTCTTT. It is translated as CASTFSSSSGAFF.

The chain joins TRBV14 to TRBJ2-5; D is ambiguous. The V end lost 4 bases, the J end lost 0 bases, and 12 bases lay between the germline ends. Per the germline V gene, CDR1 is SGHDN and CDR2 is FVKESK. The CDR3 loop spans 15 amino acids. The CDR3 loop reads CASSPRDSNQETQYF. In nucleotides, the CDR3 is TGTGCCAGCAGCCCCCGAGACTCAAACCAAGAGACCCAGTACTTC.

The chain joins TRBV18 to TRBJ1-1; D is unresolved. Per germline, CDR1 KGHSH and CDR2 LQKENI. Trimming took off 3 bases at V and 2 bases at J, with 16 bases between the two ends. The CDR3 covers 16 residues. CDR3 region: CASSPVYSHSNTEAFF. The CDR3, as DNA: TGTGCCAGCTCACCCGTCTACTCCCACTCAAACACTGAAGCTTTCTTT.

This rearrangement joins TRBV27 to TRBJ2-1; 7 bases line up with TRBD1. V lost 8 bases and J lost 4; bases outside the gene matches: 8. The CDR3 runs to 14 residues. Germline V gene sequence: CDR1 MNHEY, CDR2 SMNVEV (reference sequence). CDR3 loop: CASATHRGYNEQFF. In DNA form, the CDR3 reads TGTGCCAGCGCTACACACAGGGGATACAATGAGCAGTTCTTC.

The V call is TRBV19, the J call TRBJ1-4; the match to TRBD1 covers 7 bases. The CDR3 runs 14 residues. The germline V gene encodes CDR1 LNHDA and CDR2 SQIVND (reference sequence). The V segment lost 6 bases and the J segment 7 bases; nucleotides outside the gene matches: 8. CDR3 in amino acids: CASSRTGVIEKLFF. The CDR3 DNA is TGTGCCAGTAGCCGGACAGGCGTGATTGAAAAACTGTTTTTT. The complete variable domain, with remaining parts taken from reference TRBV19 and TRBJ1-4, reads DGGITQSPKYLFRKEGQNVTLSCEQNLNHDAMYWYRQDPGQGLRLIYYSQIVNDFQKGDIAEGYSVSREKKESFPLTVTSAQKNPTAFYLCASSRTGVIEKLFFGSGTQLSVL.

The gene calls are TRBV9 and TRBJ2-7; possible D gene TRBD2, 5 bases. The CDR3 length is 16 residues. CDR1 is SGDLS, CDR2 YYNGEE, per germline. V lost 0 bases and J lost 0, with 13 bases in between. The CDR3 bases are TGTGCCAGCAGCGTAGGTGGGGAGTGGCACTCCTACGAGCAGTACTTC. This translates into CASSVGGEWHSYEQYF.

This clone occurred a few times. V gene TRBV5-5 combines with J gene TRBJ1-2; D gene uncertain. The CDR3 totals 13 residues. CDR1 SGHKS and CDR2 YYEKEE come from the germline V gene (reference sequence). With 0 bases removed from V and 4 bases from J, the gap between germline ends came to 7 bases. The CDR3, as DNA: TGTGCCAGCAGCTTGGCCGATAGCTATGGCTACACCTTC. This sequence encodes CASSLADSYGYTF.

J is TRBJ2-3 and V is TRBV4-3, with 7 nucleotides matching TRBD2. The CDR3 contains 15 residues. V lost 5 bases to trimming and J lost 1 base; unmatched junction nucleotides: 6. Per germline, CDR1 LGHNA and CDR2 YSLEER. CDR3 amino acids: CASSAGRGGTDTQYF. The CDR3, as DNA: TGCGCCAGCAGCGCGGGACGGGGGGGCACAGATACGCAGTATTTT.

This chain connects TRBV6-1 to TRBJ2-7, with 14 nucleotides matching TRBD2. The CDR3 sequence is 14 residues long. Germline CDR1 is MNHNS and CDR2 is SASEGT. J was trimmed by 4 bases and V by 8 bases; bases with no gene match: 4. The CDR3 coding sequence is TGTGCCAGCCGGGGACTAGCGGGAGTATACGAGCAGTACTTC. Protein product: CASRGLAGVYEQYF.

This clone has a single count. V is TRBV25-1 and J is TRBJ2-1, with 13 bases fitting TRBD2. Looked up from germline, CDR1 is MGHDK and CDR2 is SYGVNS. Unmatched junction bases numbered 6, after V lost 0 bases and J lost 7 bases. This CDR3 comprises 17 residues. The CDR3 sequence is CASSEYLTSGGSNEQFF. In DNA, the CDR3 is TGTGCCAGCAGTGAATATCTGACTAGCGGGGGGAGTAATGAGCAGTTCTTC. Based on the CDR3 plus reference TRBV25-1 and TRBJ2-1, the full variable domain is EADIYQTPRYLVIGTGKKITLECSQTMGHDKMYWYQQDPGMELHLIHYSYGVNSTEKGDLSSESTVSRIRTEHFPLTLESARPSHTSQYLCASSEYLTSGGSNEQFFGPGTRLTVL.

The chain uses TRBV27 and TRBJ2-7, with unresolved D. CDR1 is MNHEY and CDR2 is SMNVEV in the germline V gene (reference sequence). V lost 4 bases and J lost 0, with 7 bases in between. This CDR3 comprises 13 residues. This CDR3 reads CASSSVSSYEQYF. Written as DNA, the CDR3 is TGTGCCAGCAGTTCCGTCTCCTCCTACGAGCAGTACTTC.

The CDR3 loop is CASSVGTSGYEQYF. CDR3 coding DNA: TGTGCCAGCAGCGTAGGGACTAGCGGATACGAGCAGTACTTC. The chain links TRBV9 to TRBJ2-7; TRBD2 matches 10 bases. The CDR3 has 14 residues. With V trimmed by 0 bases and J by 4 bases, 1 base remained unmatched. Germline lookup yields CDR1 SGDLS and CDR2 YYNGEE.

The CDR3 loop reads CAWGTGSREQYF. In DNA form, the CDR3 reads TGTGCCTGGGGGACAGGGTCTCGCGAGCAGTACTTC. The chain recombines TRBV30 with TRBJ2-7; 9 nucleotides line up with TRBD1. The CDR3 length is 12 residues. The germline gives CDR1 GTSNPN, CDR2 SVGIG (reference sequence). J gave up 6 bases and V 5 bases, and 5 bases lay outside the gene matches.

The CDR3 nucleotides are TGTGCCAGCAGATGGAACAGGGATCAGCCCCAGCATTTT. Translated: CASRWNRDQPQHF. The chain uses TRBV27 and TRBJ1-5; D is possibly TRBD1 (6 bases). The CDR3 has 13 amino acids. Germline V gives CDR1 MNHEY, CDR2 SMNVEV (reference sequence). The ends were cut back, 6 bases at V and 5 bases at J, with 11 bases in the middle.